One and the same sample provided the 14 T cell receptor beta chains below, sequenced in a study of regulatory T cells in long-lasting Graves disease. Relying on iRepertoire HTBI primers and Arm-PCR of CDR3 regions, the team built TCR beta libraries. TCRdb re-derived calls from the multiplex PCR reads in MiXCR, one entry per CDR3 protein. The sample comprises approximately 400,000 distinct CDR3 sequences, approximately 25% of which are singletons, and around 30% rests with the top ten. Regarding time point: persistent/refractory GD, antithyroid drugs over 5 years with positive TRAb. Isolated PBMC RNA provided the starting material for the TCR library. The starting material was peripheral blood mononuclear cells (PBMCs), obtained when the disease was refractory, from a patient treated with antithyroid drugs. All receptors derive from a woman aged 40 to 50 with Graves disease.

This clonotype was counted many times. The chain combines TRBV11-1 with TRBJ2-7; D remains ambiguous. Trimming pared 2 bases from V and 2 bases from J, leaving 10 bases between. The germline CDR1 and CDR2 sequences are SGHAT and FQDESV (reference sequence). The CDR3 totals 14 residues. CDR3: CASSLSDHTYEQYF. The CDR3, as DNA: TGTGCCAGCAGCTTATCGGACCATACCTACGAGCAGTACTTC.

A few counts support this clonotype. V is TRBV27 and J is TRBJ2-4, with unresolved D. V was cut by 2 bases and J by 0 bases, with 11 bases left in between. The germline gives CDR1 MNHEY, CDR2 SMNVEV (reference sequence). This CDR3 spans 16 amino acids. The CDR3 loop is CASSLSPPLAKNIQYF. For the CDR3, the DNA is TGTGCCAGCAGTTTAAGCCCACCACTAGCCAAAAACATTCAGTACTTC.

For this clonotype: A far more abundant clone sits one base away, making this likely a read error. The chain uses TRBV2 and TRBJ2-5; 13 bases agree with TRBD2. CDR1 and CDR2 (germline): SNHLY, FYNNEI. This CDR3 comprises 18 residues. The CDR3: CASSQGWTSGSAGEIQYF. In DNA form, the CDR3 reads TGTGCCAGCAGCCAAGGTTGGACTAGCGGGAGTGCAGGAGAGATCCAGTACTTC.

The J gene is TRBJ1-1, the V gene TRBV4-1; D remains ambiguous. Trimming shortened V by 6 bases and J by 3 bases, and 5 bases separated the two germline ends. The germline V gene encodes CDR1 MGHRA and CDR2 YSYEKL. This CDR3 contains 11 residues. CDR3 residues: CASRTHTEAFF. The CDR3 DNA sequence: TGCGCCAGCAGAACTCACACTGAAGCTTTCTTT.

The sample holds a few counts of this clonotype. The chain employs TRBV9 and TRBJ2-5, with 13 bases matching TRBD2. Trimming cost V 3 bases and J 1 base; bases outside gene matches: 3. CDR1 is SGDLS, CDR2 YYNGEE, per germline. CDR3 length: 16 residues. CDR3 residues: CASSGGLAGSQETQYF. In DNA form, the CDR3 reads TGTGCCAGCAGCGGGGGACTAGCGGGAAGCCAAGAGACCCAGTACTTC.

At least ten counts were recorded for this clonotype. The rearrangement uses TRBV6-1 and TRBJ1-1; D gene uncertain. CDR1 and CDR2 from the germline V gene are MNHNS and SASEGT. The V end was cut by 5 bases, the J end by 3 bases, with 4 bases between. The CDR3 extends over 11 amino acids. The CDR3 region has the DNA TGTGCCAGCAGTCAGTACACTGAAGCTTTCTTT. Protein: CASSQYTEAFF.

The rearrangement joins TRBV7-9 to TRBJ1-2; 9 bases agree with TRBD1. The length of the CDR3 is 17 residues. CDR1 is SEHNR and CDR2 is FQNEAQ in the germline V gene (reference sequence). Losses at the gene ends were 0 bases for V and 6 bases for J; bases not matched to a gene: 11. The DNA for the CDR3 is TGTGCCAGCAGCTTAGCGGGGACAGGGATCGGGATCGATGGCTACACCTTC. It translates to CASSLAGTGIGIDGYTF.

The genes are TRBV10-3 and TRBJ2-1; D may be TRBD2 (6 bases). V was trimmed by 4 bases and J by 3 bases, leaving 16 bases between them. Germline V gene data show CDR1 as ENHRY and CDR2 as SYGVKD. The CDR3 consists of 16 residues. CDR3 region: CAISVQGLTLYNEQFF. CDR3 DNA sequence: TGTGCCATCAGTGTTCAGGGACTCACCCTCTACAATGAGCAGTTCTTC.

For this clonotype: This sequence may be a read error, since a much larger clone differs from it by one base. The genes are TRBV11-2 and TRBJ2-7, with TRBD2 as a possible D gene (6 bases). CDR3 length: 13 residues. Trimming shortened V by 5 bases and J by 9 bases, and 17 bases separated the two germline ends. Germline loops: CDR1 SGHAT, CDR2 FQNNGV. CDR3 bases: TGTGCCAGCAGCGCCAGACTAGTGAACGGGCAGTACTTC. Its protein is CASSARLVNGQYF.

This chain uses TRBV7-9 with TRBJ2-2, with D possibly being TRBD2 (6 bases). Germline lookup yields CDR1 SEHNR and CDR2 FQNEAQ (reference sequence). Trimming pared 2 bases from V and 0 bases from J, leaving 10 bases between. This CDR3 region has 16 residues. CDR3 bases: TGTGCCAGCAGCTTACATTGGGAGGCGAACACCGGGGAGCTGTTTTTT. Its translation: CASSLHWEANTGELFF. The full variable domain, rest sourced from reference TRBV7-9 and TRBJ2-2, is DTGVSQNPRHKITKRGQNVTFRCDPISEHNRLYWYRQTLGQGPEFLTYFQNEAQLEKSRLLSDRFSAERPKGSFSTLEIQRTEQGDSAMYLCASSLHWEANTGELFFGEGSRLTVL.

This clonotype has at least ten counts. The chain has TRBV28 and TRBJ1-6, with no clear D. V was pared by 3 bases and J by 9 bases, with 12 bases between. The CDR3 is 14 amino acids. Germline CDR1 and CDR2: MDHEN and SYDVKM. CDR3 in amino acids: CASSFSTSGSPLHF. The CDR3 DNA is TGTGCCAGCAGTTTCTCGACATCGGGTTCACCCCTCCACTTT.

The chain uses TRBV12-3 or TRBV12-4 and TRBJ1-3; weak D call: TRBD1 (6 bases). The length of the CDR3 is 15 residues. Trimming took off 3 bases at V and 2 bases at J, with 11 bases between the two ends. CDR3 DNA sequence: TGTGCCAGCAGTTTCTCTGGACAGACTGGAAACACCATATATTTT. Amino acid sequence: CASSFSGQTGNTIYF.

This clonotype turned up a few times. V and J are TRBV18 and TRBJ2-5; D is uncertain. Germline CDR1 and CDR2: KGHSH and LQKENI. CDR3 length: 12 residues. Trimming pared 3 bases from V and 7 bases from J, leaving 9 bases between. CDR3 nucleotide sequence: TGTGCCAGCTCACCTGACACGGGGACCCAGTACTTC. It translates to CASSPDTGTQYF.

This clonotype was observed many times. The chain employs TRBV15 and TRBJ1-1; D is ambiguous. V was shortened by 8 bases and J by 0 bases, with 10 bases between the two germline ends. The CDR3 is made up of 13 amino acids. Per the germline V gene, CDR1 is LNHNV and CDR2 is YYDKDF (reference sequence). CDR3 residues: CATRNALNTEAFF. The CDR3 nucleotides read TGTGCCACCCGGAACGCACTGAACACTGAAGCTTTCTTT. Supplemented by reference TRBV15 and TRBJ1-1, the full variable domain reads DAMVIQNPRYQVTQFGKPVTLSCSQTLNHNVMYWYQQKSSQAPKLLFHYYDKDFNNEADTPDNFQSRRPNTSFCFLDIRSPGLGDTAMYLCATRNALNTEAFFGQGTRLTVV.